This TCR beta chain was identified during a study of T cell repertoires in cytomegalovirus infection. The overall study: The authors relied on CMV epitopes, both recently identified HLA-C-restricted and well-studied HLA-B-restricted. Both a matching HLA type and CMV infection were indicated by public TCR beta signatures.

Whole-study findings and limits: CMV carriers having the relevant HLA were flagged by cumulative public TCR beta family frequency. The ex vivo response showed dominance by HLA-C-restricted CMV-specific TCR beta clonotypes.

Trimming removed 3 bases at V and 1 base at J, with 9 bases between. Germline CDR1 and CDR2: SQVTM and ANQGSEA. The length of the CDR3 is 13 residues. This clonotype has only a few counts. The target antigen is unknown. TCRdb processed the reads anew with MiXCR; each CDR3 protein has one entry. The table lists hundreds of thousands of distinct CDR3 sequences, approximately 31% of them singletons. The chain uses TRBV29-1 and TRBJ2-5, with a weak D call TRBD2 (5 bases). This TCR was sampled from a human donor in good health (CMV status not recorded). Some clones in this sample may be carry-over from other donors' samples. The material was cultured CD8+ T cells from PBMCs, obtained from culture after CMV antigen stimulation. The DNA for the CDR3 is TGCAGCGTTGAGAGGGCAGTCCAAGAGACCCAGTACTTC. Amino acids: CSVERAVQETQYF.